This is a list of T cell receptor beta chains from one sample in a study of T-cell reconstitution after alpha-beta-depleted transplantation in children. TCRdb ran MiXCR on the PCR reads and lists one entry per CDR3 protein. The table records 750,000 to 950,000 distinct CDR3 sequences, 16% of them present only once. Sequenced material: PBMCs, mostly from graft donor cells, taken 360 days after TCRalphabeta/CD19-depleted stem cell transplant. The source of these receptors is a male patient under 18 who had a stem cell transplant for acute lymphoblastic leukemia, so the T cells may come from the graft donor. Both conserved end residues are part of each CDR3. D genes are given only for firm matches. Rows may omit the clone size; those that give it use once, few, many or a size class.

J gene,D gene,clone size,V gene,CDR3 protein,CDR3 DNA
TRBJ2-2,TRBD1,once,TRBV12-3/TRBV12-4,CAICPRTGGRLNTGELFF,TGTGCCATCTGTCCCAGGACAGGGGGCCGACTAAACACCGGGGAGCTGTTTTTT
TRBJ2-3,NA,many,TRBV5-1,CASRFAASGTDTQYF,TGCGCCAGCAGGTTTGCGGCTAGCGGCACAGATACGCAGTATTTT
TRBJ2-7,NA,many,TRBV5-1,CASRGVYEQYF,TGTGCCAGCCGGGGCGTCTACGAGCAGTACTTC
TRBJ1-1,NA,NA,TRBV7-9,CASSSWAHEYTEAFF,TGTGCCAGCAGCTCTTGGGCCCATGAGTACACTGAAGCTTTCTTT
TRBJ2-1,TRBD2,few,TRBV27,CASSPGLVVANEQFF,TGTGCCAGCAGCCCTGGACTAGTGGTAGCCAATGAGCAGTTCTTC
TRBJ1-5,TRBD1,few,TRBV7-8,CASRADRGRNQPQHF,TGTGCCAGCAGAGCTGACAGGGGGCGAAATCAGCCCCAGCATTTT
TRBJ2-1,NA,NA,TRBV4-1,CASSQVIAVNEQFF,TGCGCCAGCAGCCAAGTAATAGCCGTCAATGAGCAGTTCTTC
TRBJ2-1,NA,few,TRBV20-1,CSARVSRDLDNEQFF,TGCAGTGCTAGGGTATCACGGGACCTTGACAATGAGCAGTTCTTC
TRBJ2-1,TRBD2,NA,TRBV20-1,CSARGTSGRSSWEQFF,TGCAGTGCTAGAGGGACTAGCGGGAGGTCCAGCTGGGAGCAGTTCTTC
TRBJ1-2,NA,few,TRBV5-1,CASSLVRLSPEGYTF,TGCGCCAGCAGCTTGGTTCGGCTCTCTCCGGAGGGCTACACCTTC
TRBJ2-7,NA,NA,TRBV29-1,CSVEERGLINSYEQYF,TGCAGCGTTGAAGAAAGGGGACTCATCAACTCCTACGAGCAGTACTTC
TRBJ2-1,TRBD2,NA,TRBV5-1,CASSTTSGSNNEQFF,TGCGCCAGCAGCACAACTAGCGGGAGCAACAATGAGCAGTTCTTC
TRBJ2-3,TRBD2,many,TRBV5-1,CASSLRLAGVTDTQYF,TGCGCCAGCAGCTTGAGGCTAGCGGGAGTTACAGATACGCAGTATTTT
TRBJ2-1,NA,NA,TRBV4-2,CASSQEAVPGYNEQFF,TGTGCCAGCAGCCAAGAAGCAGTGCCCGGGTACAATGAGCAGTTCTTC
TRBJ2-1,TRBD2,once,TRBV3-1,CASSQGLAGEIEQFF,TGTGCCAGCAGCCAAGGCCTAGCGGGAGAAATTGAGCAGTTCTTC
TRBJ2-2,TRBD2,NA,TRBV12-3/TRBV12-4,CASSPRLGEGINTGELFF,TGTGCCAGCAGTCCCCGGCTGGGGGAGGGGATTAACACCGGGGAGCTGTTTTTT
TRBJ2-3,NA,NA,TRBV9,CASSAPPGGSTDTQYF,TGTGCCAGCAGCGCCCCCCCCGGCGGGAGCACAGATACGCAGTATTTT
TRBJ2-5,NA,few,TRBV15,CATSNWETQYF,TGTGCCACCAGCAATTGGGAGACCCAGTACTTC
TRBJ2-3,NA,NA,TRBV19,CATNGGTSTDTQYF,TGTGCCACTAATGGGGGGACGTCAACAGATACGCAGTATTTT
TRBJ1-2,NA,few,TRBV10-3,CAISSDGRGGYGYTF,TGTGCCATCAGTTCGGACGGCCGGGGAGGCTATGGCTACACCTTC
TRBJ1-2,NA,NA,TRBV7-3,CASRPGTNNYGYTF,TGTGCCAGCAGGCCGGGGACAAATAACTATGGCTACACCTTC
TRBJ2-3,NA,NA,TRBV7-9,CASSPGVAADTQYF,TGTGCCAGCAGCCCCGGGGTGGCAGCAGATACGCAGTATTTT
TRBJ1-2,NA,few,TRBV12-3/TRBV12-4,CASSTRTSNGYTF,TGTGCCAGCAGCACCCGGACGTCTAATGGCTACACCTTC
TRBJ2-5,NA,many,TRBV12-3/TRBV12-4,CASQGSSETQYF,TGTGCCAGTCAAGGGTCGTCGGAGACCCAGTACTTC
TRBJ1-6,TRBD1,few,TRBV11-2,CASSHYRGERSPLHF,TGTGCCAGCAGCCACTACAGGGGAGAGAGGTCACCCCTCCACTTT
TRBJ2-7,NA,NA,TRBV7-9,CASSLRRAEQYF,TGTGCCAGCAGCTTAAGGAGGGCCGAGCAGTACTTC
TRBJ2-7,NA,few,TRBV20-1,CSATSDGYNEQYF,TGCAGTGCCACTTCGGACGGGTATAACGAGCAGTACTTC
TRBJ1-5,TRBD1,NA,TRBV28,CASSQFQGQGNQPQHF,TGTGCCAGCAGTCAGTTCCAGGGACAGGGGAATCAGCCCCAGCATTTT
TRBJ2-5,NA,few,TRBV12-3/TRBV12-4,CASSFRDILETQYF,TGTGCCAGCAGTTTTAGGGACATTTTAGAGACCCAGTACTTC
TRBJ2-5,NA,NA,TRBV19,CASSIAGETQYF,TGTGCCAGTAGTATAGCTGGAGAGACCCAGTACTTC
TRBJ2-7,TRBD2,NA,TRBV3-1,CATSKWTSGGDEQYF,TGTGCCACCAGCAAATGGACTAGCGGAGGGGACGAGCAGTACTTC
TRBJ2-7,TRBD2,NA,TRBV5-1,CASSLDGTSGRVKQYF,TGCGCCAGCAGCTTGGATGGGACTAGCGGGAGAGTAAAGCAGTACTTC
TRBJ2-2,NA,few,TRBV5-1,CASSSVARRAGELFF,TGCGCCAGCAGCTCGGTAGCCAGGCGCGCCGGGGAGCTGTTTTTT
TRBJ2-7,NA,few,TRBV5-1,CASSLSLLAGETYEQYF,TGCGCCAGCAGCTTGTCCCTCCTAGCCGGGGAGACCTACGAGCAGTACTTC
TRBJ2-1,TRBD2,few,TRBV5-1,CASSFPRGKLAGPYNEQFF,TGCGCCAGCAGCTTCCCCCGAGGAAAACTAGCGGGACCCTACAATGAGCAGTTCTTC
TRBJ1-6,TRBD1,few,TRBV7-9,CASILGQGDSPLHF,TGTGCCAGCATCCTCGGACAGGGGGATTCACCCCTCCACTTT
TRBJ2-1,NA,once,TRBV14,CASSPQQSSYNEQFF,TGTGCCAGCAGCCCTCAGCAGAGCTCCTACAATGAGCAGTTCTTC
TRBJ1-6,NA,NA,TRBV7-9,CASSPRDSSRTPLHF,TGTGCCAGCAGCCCCCGGGACTCTAGTCGTACACCCCTCCACTTT
TRBJ2-7,TRBD1,few,TRBV12-5,CASGLAPTGANEQYF,TGTGCTAGTGGTTTGGCTCCGACAGGGGCAAACGAGCAGTACTTC
TRBJ2-5,NA,NA,TRBV18,CASSPRNEKETQYF,TGTGCCAGCTCCCCAAGAAACGAGAAAGAGACCCAGTACTTC
TRBJ2-7,NA,NA,TRBV29-1,CSVYPGPGSSYEQYF,TGCAGCGTTTATCCCGGCCCAGGGAGCTCCTACGAGCAGTACTTC
TRBJ2-7,TRBD2,NA,TRBV5-1,CASSLWVAGGAYEQYF,TGCGCCAGCAGCCTTTGGGTGGCGGGAGGGGCCTACGAGCAGTACTTC
TRBJ2-3,TRBD1,few,TRBV24-1,CATSEQGQGASDTQYF,TGTGCCACCAGTGAGCAAGGACAGGGGGCATCAGATACGCAGTATTTT
TRBJ2-1,NA,few,TRBV20-1,CSAHTNSYYNEQFF,TGCAGTGCTCACACCAATAGCTACTACAATGAGCAGTTCTTC
TRBJ1-4,NA,few,TRBV15,CATSRDLGEKLFF,TGTGCCACCAGCAGAGATCTCGGCGAAAAACTGTTTTTT
TRBJ2-3,TRBD2,NA,TRBV7-2,CASRWTRSETGTQYF,TGTGCCAGCAGGTGGACTAGAAGTGAGACGGGGACGCAGTATTTT
TRBJ2-1,TRBD1,NA,TRBV2,CASSENGQGAANEQFF,TGTGCCAGCAGTGAAAACGGGCAGGGGGCGGCCAATGAGCAGTTCTTC
TRBJ2-7,NA,few,TRBV11-2,CASSLENIRTYEQYF,TGTGCCAGCAGCTTAGAGAATATCAGGACCTACGAGCAGTACTTC
TRBJ2-5,NA,few,TRBV5-8,CASSLDAGLKETQYF,TGTGCCAGCAGCTTGGACGCGGGTCTTAAAGAGACCCAGTACTTC
TRBJ1-2,NA,NA,TRBV11-2,CASSFRPASYTF,TGTGCCAGCAGCTTCAGACCGGCTAGCTACACCTTC
TRBJ2-2,NA,NA,TRBV11-3,CASSHVRAAGELFF,TGTGCCAGCAGCCACGTCAGGGCGGCCGGGGAGCTGTTTTTT
TRBJ2-7,TRBD2,NA,TRBV7-9,CASSLWVSGRGYEQYF,TGTGCCAGCAGCTTATGGGTTAGCGGGAGGGGGTACGAGCAGTACTTC
TRBJ1-2,NA,few,TRBV12-3/TRBV12-4,CASTTDWYGYTF,TGTGCCAGCACCACCGATTGGTATGGCTACACCTTC
TRBJ2-3,TRBD1,NA,TRBV24-1,CATSESGGSTDTQYF,TGTGCCACCAGTGAATCAGGGGGATCCACAGATACGCAGTATTTT
TRBJ2-1,TRBD1,few,TRBV7-8,CASSSRPGTENNEQFF,TGTGCCAGCAGCTCGAGACCCGGGACAGAAAACAATGAGCAGTTCTTC
TRBJ2-1,TRBD2,few,TRBV5-1,CASKRAGGTYNEQFF,TGCGCCAGCAAGAGAGCGGGAGGGACCTACAATGAGCAGTTCTTC
TRBJ1-1,NA,few,TRBV13,CASSPTEGNTEAFF,TGTGCCAGCAGCCCCACGGAGGGAAACACTGAAGCTTTCTTT
TRBJ2-5,TRBD2,NA,TRBV4-2,CASRGELADIQETQYF,TGTGCCAGCAGAGGGGAACTAGCGGATATCCAAGAGACCCAGTACTTC
TRBJ2-3,NA,few,TRBV12-3/TRBV12-4,CASSLGQPGSDTQYF,TGTGCCAGCAGTTTAGGACAGCCCGGGTCAGATACGCAGTATTTT
TRBJ2-7,NA,NA,TRBV20-1,CSALSQYEQYF,TGCAGTGCTCTCAGCCAATACGAGCAGTACTTC